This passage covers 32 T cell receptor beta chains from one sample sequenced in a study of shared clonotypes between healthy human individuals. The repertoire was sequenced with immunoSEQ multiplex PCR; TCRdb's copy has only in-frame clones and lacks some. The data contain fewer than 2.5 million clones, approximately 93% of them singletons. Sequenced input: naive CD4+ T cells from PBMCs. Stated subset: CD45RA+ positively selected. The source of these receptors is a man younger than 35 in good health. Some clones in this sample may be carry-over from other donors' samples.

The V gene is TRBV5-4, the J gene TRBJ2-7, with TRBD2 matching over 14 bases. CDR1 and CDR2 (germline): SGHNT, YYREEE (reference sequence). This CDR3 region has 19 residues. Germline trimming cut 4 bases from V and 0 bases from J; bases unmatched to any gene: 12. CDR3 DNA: TGTGCCAGCAGCCTGCCGGGACTAGCGGGAGCGCACAGCTCCTACGAGCAGTACTTC. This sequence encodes CASSLPGLAGAHSSYEQYF. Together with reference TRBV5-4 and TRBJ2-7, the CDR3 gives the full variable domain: ETGVTQSPTHLIKTRGQQVTLRCSSQSGHNTVSWYQQALGQGPQFIFQYYREEENGRGNFPPRFSGLQFPNYSSELNVNALELDDSALYLCASSLPGLAGAHSSYEQYFGPGTRLTVT.

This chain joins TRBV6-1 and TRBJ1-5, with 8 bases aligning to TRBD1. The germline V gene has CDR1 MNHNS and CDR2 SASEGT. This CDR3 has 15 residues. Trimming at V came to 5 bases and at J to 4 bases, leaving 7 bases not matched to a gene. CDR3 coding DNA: TGTGCCAGCAGTATGACAGGGGTCCTTAATCAGCCCCAGCATTTT. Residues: CASSMTGVLNQPQHF.

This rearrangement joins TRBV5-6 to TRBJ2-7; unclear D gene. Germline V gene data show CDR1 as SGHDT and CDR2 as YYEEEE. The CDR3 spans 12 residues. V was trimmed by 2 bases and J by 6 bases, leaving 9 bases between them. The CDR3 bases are TGTGCCAGCAGCTTCCATTTAAGCGAGCAGTACTTC. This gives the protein CASSFHLSEQYF. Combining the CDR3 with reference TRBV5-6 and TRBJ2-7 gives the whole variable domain DAGVTQSPTHLIKTRGQQVTLRCSPKSGHDTVSWYQQALGQGPQFIFQYYEEEERQRGNFPDRFSGHQFPNYSSELNVNALLLGDSALYLCASSFHLSEQYFGPGTRLTVT.

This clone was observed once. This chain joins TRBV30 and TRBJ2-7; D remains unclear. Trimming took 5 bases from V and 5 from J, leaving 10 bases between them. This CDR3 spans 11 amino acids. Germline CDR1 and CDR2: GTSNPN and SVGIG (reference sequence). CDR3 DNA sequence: TGTGCCTGGTCCCCCCTAGACGAGCAGTACTTC. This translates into CAWSPLDEQYF. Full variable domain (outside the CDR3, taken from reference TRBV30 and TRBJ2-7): SQTIHQWPATLVQPVGSPLSLECTVEGTSNPNLYWYRQAAGRGLQLLFYSVGIGQISSEVPQNLSASRPQDRQFILSSKKLLLSDSGFYLCAWSPLDEQYFGPGTRLTVT.

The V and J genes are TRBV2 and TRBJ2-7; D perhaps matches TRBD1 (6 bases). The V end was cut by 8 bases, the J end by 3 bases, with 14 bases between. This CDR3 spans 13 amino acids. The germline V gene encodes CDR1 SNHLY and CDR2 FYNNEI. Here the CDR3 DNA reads TGTGCCAGCCTCCAGGGACATGACTACGAGCAGTACTTC. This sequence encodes CASLQGHDYEQYF.

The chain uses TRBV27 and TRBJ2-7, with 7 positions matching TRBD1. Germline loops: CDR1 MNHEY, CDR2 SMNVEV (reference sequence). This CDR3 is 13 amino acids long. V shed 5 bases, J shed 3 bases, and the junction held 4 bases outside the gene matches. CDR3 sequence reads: CASSDREFYEQYF. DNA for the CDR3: TGTGCCAGCAGTGACAGGGAGTTCTACGAGCAGTACTTC.

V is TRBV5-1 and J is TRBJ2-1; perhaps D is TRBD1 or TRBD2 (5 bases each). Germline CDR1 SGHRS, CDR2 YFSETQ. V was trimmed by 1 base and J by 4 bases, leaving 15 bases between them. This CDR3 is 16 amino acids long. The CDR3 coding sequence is TGCGCCAGCAGCTTGACCTCAGGGACGGCTTACAATGAGCAGTTCTTC. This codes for CASSLTSGTAYNEQFF.

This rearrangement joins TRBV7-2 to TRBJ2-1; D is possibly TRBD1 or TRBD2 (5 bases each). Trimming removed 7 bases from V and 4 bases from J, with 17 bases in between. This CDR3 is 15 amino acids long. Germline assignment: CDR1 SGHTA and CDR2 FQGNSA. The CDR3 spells CASTRDPNRYNEQFF. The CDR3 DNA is TGTGCCAGCACCCGGGACCCCAACCGATACAATGAGCAGTTCTTC.

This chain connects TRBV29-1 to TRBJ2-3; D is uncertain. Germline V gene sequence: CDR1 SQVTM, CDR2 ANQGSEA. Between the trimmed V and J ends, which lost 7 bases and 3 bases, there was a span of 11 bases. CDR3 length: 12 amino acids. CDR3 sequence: CSAKTPTDTQYF. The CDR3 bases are TGCAGCGCCAAGACTCCAACAGATACGCAGTATTTT.

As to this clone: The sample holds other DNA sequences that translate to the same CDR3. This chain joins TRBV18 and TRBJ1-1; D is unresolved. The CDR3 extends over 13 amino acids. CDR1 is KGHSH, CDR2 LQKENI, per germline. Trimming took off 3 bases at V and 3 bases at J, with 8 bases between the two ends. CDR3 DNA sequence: TGTGCCAGCTCACCCGCGGGGTACACTGAAGCTTTCTTT. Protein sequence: CASSPAGYTEAFF.

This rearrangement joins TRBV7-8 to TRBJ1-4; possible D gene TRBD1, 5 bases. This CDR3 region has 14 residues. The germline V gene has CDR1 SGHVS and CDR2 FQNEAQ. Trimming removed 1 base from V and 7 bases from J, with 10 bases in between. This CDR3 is CASSLDRSGEKLFF. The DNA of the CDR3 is TGTGCCAGCAGCTTAGACAGGAGTGGTGAAAAACTGTTTTTT.

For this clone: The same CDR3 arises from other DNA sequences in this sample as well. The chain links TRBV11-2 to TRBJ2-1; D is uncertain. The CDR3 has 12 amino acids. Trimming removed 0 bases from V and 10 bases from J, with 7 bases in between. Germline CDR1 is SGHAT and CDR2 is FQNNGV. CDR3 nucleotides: TGTGCCAGCAGCTTAGATCTGGGGGAGCAGTTCTTC. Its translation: CASSLDLGEQFF.

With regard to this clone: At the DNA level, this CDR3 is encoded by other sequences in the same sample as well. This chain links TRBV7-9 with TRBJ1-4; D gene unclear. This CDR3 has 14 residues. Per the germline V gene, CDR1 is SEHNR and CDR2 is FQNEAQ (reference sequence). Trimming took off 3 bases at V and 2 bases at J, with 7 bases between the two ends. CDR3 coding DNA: TGTGCCAGCAGCTTCCGAGGGACTAATGAAAAACTGTTTTTT. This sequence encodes CASSFRGTNEKLFF.

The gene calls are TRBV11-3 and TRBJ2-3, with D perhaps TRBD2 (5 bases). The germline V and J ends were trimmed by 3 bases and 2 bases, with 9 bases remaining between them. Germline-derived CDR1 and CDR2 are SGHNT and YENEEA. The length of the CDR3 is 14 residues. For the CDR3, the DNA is TGTGCCAGCAGCTTTGAGGGCCTCACAGATACGCAGTATTTT. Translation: CASSFEGLTDTQYF.

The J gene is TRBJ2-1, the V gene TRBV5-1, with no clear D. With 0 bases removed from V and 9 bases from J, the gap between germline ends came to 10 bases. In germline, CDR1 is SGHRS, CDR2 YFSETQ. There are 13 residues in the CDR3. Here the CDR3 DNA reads TGCGCCAGCAGCTTGGTAGGGCAGCCTGAGCAGTTCTTC. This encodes CASSLVGQPEQFF.

CDR3 nucleotides: TGTGCCAGCAGTTACGTTCCGGGACTAGCGGGCTTCACAGATACGCAGTATTTT. Its protein product is CASSYVPGLAGFTDTQYF. V usage is TRBV27 and J usage is TRBJ2-3; 12 positions agree with TRBD2. The CDR3 totals 18 residues. V dropped 4 bases and J dropped 2; count of bases not matched to a gene: 10. Germline CDR1 is MNHEY and CDR2 is SMNVEV (reference sequence).

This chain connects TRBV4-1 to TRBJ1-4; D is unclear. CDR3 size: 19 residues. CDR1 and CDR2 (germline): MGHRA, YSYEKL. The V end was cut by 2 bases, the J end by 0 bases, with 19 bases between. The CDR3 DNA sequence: TGCGCCAGCAGCCAATTGTACAGTCAGAAACTTGCAACTAATGAAAAACTGTTTTTT. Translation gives CASSQLYSQKLATNEKLFF.

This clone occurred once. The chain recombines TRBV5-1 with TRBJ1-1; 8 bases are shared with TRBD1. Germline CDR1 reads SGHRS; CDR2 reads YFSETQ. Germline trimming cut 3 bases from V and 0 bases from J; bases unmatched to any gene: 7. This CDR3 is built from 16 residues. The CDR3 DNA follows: TGCGCCAGCAGCTCCATTGGGGGACAGGTGAACACTGAAGCTTTCTTT. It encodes CASSSIGGQVNTEAFF.

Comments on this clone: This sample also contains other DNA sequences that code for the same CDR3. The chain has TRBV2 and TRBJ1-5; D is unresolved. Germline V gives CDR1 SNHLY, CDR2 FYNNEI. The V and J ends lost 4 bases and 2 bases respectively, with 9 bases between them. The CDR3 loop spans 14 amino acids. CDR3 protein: CASSVGGGNQPQHF. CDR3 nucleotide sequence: TGTGCCAGCAGTGTGGGTGGGGGCAATCAGCCCCAGCATTTT.

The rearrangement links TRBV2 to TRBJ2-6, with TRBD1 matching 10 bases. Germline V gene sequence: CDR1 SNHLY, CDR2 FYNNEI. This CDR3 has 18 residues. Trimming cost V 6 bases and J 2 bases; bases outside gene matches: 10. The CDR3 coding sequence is TGTGCCAGCAGGCCCCCGGGACAGGGGTTCCCTGGGGCCAACGTCCTGACTTTC. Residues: CASRPPGQGFPGANVLTF.

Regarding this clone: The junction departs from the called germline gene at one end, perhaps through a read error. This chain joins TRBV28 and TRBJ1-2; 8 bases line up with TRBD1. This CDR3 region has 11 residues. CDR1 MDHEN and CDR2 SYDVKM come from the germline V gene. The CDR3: CASSLSGGEIF. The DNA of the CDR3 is TGTGCCAGCAGTTTATCAGGGGGCGAAATCTTC.

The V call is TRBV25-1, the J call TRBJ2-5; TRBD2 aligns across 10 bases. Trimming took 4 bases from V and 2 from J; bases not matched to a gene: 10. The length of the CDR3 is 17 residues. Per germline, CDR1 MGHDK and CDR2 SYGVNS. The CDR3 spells CASSVGRSGRAQETQYF. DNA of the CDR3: TGTGCCAGCAGTGTAGGAAGGAGCGGGAGGGCACAAGAGACCCAGTACTTC.

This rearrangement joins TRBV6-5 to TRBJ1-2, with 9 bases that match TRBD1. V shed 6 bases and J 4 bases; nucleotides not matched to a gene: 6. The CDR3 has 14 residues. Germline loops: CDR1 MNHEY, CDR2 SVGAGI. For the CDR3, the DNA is TGTGCCAGCAGGCGGACAGGGGACGGCTATGGCTACACCTTC. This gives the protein CASRRTGDGYGYTF.

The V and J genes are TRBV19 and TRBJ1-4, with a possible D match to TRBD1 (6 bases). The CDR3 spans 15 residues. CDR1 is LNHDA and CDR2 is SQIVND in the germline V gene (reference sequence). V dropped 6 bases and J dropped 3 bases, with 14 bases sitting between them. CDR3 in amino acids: CASRAGTSPNEKLFF. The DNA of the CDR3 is TGTGCCAGTAGAGCGGGGACATCCCCTAATGAAAAACTGTTTTTT.

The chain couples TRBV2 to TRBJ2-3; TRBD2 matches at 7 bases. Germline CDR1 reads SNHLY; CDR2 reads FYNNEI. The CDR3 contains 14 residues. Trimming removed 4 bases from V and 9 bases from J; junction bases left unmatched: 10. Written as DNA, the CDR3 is TGTGCCAGCAGTGCCCCCAGGGAGGGTTCGACGCAGTATTTT. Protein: CASSAPREGSTQYF.

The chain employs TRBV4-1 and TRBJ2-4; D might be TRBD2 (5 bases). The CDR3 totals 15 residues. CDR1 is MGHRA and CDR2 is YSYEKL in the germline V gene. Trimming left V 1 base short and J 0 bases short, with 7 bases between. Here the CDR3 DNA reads TGCGCCAGCAGCCAAGTAGGGAGAGCCAAAAACATTCAGTACTTC. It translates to CASSQVGRAKNIQYF.

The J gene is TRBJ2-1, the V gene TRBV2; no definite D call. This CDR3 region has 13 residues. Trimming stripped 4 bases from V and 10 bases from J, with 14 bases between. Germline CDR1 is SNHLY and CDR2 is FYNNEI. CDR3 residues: CASSGNYPGEQFF. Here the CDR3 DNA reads TGTGCCAGCAGTGGCAACTATCCGGGCGAGCAGTTCTTC. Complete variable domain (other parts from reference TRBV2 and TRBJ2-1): EPEVTQTPSHQVTQMGQEVILRCVPISNHLYFYWYRQILGQKVEFLVSFYNNEISEKSEIFDDQFSVERPDGSNFTLKIRSTKLEDSAMYFCASSGNYPGEQFFGPGTRLTVL.

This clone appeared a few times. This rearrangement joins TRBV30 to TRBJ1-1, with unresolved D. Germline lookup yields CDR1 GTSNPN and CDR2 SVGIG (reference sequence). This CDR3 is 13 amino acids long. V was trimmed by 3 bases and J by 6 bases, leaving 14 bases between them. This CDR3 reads CAWSPINPPEAFF. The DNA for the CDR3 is TGTGCCTGGAGCCCTATAAACCCCCCTGAAGCTTTCTTT.

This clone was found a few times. CDR3 protein: CASSPQTGLNQPQHF. The CDR3 DNA is TGTGCCAGCAGCCCCCAGACAGGGTTGAATCAGCCCCAGCATTTT. The chain has TRBV7-2 and TRBJ1-5, with TRBD1 identical over 7 bases. This CDR3 has 15 amino acids. Germline-derived CDR1 and CDR2 are SGHTA and FQGNSA. The V gene end was trimmed by 5 bases and the J gene end by 4 bases; junction bases not matched to a gene: 8.

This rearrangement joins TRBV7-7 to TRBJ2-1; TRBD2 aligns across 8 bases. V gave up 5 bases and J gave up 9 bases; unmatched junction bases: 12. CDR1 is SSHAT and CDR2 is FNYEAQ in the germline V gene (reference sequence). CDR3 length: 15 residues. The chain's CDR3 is CASSRGTSGMGEQFF. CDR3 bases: TGTGCCAGCAGCCGAGGAACTAGCGGTATGGGTGAGCAGTTCTTC.

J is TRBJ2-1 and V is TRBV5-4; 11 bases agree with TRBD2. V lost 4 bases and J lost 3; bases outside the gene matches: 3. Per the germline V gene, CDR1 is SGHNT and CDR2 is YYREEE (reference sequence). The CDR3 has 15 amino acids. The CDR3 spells CASSRTSGGYNEQFF. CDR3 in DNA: TGTGCCAGCAGCCGAACTAGCGGGGGCTACAATGAGCAGTTCTTC.

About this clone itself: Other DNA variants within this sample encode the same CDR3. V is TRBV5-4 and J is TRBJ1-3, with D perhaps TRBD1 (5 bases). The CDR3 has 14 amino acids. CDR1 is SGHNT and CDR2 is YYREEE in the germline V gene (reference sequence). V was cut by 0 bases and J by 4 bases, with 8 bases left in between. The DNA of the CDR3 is TGTGCCAGCAGCTTGGGGGGCGGCGGAAACACCATATATTTT. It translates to CASSLGGGGNTIYF.